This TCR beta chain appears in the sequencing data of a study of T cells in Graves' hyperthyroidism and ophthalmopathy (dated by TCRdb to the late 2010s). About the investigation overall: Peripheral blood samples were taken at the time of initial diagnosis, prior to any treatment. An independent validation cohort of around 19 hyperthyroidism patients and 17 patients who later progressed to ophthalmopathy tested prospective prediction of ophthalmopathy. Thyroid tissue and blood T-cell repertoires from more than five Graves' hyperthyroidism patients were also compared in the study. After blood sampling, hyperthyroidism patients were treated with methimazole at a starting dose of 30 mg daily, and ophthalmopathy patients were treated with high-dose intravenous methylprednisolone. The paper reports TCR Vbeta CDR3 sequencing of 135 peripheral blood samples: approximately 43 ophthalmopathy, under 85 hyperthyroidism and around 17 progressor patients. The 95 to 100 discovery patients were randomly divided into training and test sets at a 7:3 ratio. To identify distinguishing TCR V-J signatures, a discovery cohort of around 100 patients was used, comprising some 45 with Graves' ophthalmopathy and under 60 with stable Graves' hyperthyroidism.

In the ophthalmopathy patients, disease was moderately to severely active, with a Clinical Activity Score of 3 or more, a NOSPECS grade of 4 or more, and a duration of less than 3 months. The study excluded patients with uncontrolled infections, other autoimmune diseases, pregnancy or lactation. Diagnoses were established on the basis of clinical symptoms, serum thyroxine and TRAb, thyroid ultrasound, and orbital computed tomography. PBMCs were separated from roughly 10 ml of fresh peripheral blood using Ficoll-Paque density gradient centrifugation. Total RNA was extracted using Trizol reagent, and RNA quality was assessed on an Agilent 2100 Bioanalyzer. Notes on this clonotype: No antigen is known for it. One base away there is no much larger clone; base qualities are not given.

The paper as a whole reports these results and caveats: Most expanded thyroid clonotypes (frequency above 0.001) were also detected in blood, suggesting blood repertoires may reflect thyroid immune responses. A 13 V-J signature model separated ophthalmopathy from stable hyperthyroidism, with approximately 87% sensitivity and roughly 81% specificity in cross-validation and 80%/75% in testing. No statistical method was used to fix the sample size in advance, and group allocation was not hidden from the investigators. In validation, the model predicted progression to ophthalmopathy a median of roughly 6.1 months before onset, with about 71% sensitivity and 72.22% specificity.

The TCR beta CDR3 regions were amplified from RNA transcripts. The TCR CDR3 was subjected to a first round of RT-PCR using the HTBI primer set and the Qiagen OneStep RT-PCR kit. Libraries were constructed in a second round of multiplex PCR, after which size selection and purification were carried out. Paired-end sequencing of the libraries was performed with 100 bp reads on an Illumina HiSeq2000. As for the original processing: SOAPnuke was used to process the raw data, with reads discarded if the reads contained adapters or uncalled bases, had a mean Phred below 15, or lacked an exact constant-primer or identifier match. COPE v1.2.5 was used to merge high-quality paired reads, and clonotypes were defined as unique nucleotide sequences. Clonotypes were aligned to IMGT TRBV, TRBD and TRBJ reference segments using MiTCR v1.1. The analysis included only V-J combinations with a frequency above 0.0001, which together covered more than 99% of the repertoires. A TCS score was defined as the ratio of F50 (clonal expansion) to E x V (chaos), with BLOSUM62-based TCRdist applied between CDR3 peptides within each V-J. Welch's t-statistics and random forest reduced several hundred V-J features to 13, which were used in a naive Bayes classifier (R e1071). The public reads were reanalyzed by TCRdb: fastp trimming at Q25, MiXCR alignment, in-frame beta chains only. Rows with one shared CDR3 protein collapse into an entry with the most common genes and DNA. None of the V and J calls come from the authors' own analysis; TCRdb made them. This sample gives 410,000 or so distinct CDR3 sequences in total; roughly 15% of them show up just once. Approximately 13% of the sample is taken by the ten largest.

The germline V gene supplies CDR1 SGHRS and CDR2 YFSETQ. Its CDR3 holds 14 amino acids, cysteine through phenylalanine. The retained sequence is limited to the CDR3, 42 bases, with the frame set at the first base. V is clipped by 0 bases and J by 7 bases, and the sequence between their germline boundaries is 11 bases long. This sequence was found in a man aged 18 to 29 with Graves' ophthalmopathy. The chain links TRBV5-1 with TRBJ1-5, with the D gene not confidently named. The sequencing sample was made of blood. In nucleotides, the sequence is TGCGCCAGCAGCTTGGGTGACGGCGAACAGCCCCAGCATTTT. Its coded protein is CASSLGDGEQPQHF. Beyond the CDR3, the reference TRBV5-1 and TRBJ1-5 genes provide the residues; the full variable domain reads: KAGVTQTPRYLIKTRGQQVTLSCSPISGHRSVSWYQQTPGQGLQFLFEYFSETQRNKGNFPGRFSGRQFSNSRSEMNVSTLELGDSALYLCASSLGDGEQPQHFGDGTRLSIL.